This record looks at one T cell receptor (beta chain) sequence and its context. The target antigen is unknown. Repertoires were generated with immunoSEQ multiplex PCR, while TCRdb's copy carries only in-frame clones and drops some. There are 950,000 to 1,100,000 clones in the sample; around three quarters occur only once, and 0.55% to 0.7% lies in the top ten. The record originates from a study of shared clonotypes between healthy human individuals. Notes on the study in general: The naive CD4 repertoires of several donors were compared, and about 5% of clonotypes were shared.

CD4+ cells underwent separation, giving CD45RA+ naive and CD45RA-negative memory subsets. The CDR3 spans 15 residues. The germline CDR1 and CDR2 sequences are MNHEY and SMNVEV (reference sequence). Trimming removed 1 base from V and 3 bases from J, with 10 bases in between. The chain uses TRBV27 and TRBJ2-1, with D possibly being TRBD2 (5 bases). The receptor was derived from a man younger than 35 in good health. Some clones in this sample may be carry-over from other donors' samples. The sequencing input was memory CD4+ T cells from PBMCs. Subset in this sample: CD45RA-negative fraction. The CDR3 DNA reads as TGTGCCAGCAGTTTATACCAGGACTTCTACAATGAGCAGTTCTTC. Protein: CASSLYQDFYNEQFF.